This record concerns one T cell receptor (beta chain) sequence. Germline CDR1 reads SGHRS; CDR2 reads YFSETQ. V dropped 2 bases and J dropped 4 bases, with 9 bases sitting between them. This CDR3 is built from 13 residues. Original analysis: Amplifying reference gene primers gave estimates of nucleated cell counts. The repertoire was sequenced with immunoSEQ multiplex PCR; TCRdb's copy has only in-frame clones and lacks some. V and J calls and clone size are copied from that table; D and trimming were computed from the DNA. The data contain tens of thousands of clones, roughly 89% of them seen just once; the ten biggest clones take up 6.5%. This sample is drawn from a study of blood T cell repertoires in COVID-19. Study background: Whether acute or convalescent, the COVID-19 samples came from the United States, Italy and Spain. Sample material is recorded as cDNA or gDNA derived from T cells, B-cell-depleted T cells, or PBMCs.

A Seattle source enrolled patients during active infection and followed them longitudinally. The source material was peripheral blood. The V gene is TRBV5-1, the J gene TRBJ1-2; D perhaps matches TRBD1 (6 bases). This TCR was recovered from a woman aged 55-70 years with COVID-19, enrolled during active disease. CDR3 bases: TGCGCCAGCAGCTTTGGGACAATCTATGGCTACACCTTC. Translated: CASSFGTIYGYTF.